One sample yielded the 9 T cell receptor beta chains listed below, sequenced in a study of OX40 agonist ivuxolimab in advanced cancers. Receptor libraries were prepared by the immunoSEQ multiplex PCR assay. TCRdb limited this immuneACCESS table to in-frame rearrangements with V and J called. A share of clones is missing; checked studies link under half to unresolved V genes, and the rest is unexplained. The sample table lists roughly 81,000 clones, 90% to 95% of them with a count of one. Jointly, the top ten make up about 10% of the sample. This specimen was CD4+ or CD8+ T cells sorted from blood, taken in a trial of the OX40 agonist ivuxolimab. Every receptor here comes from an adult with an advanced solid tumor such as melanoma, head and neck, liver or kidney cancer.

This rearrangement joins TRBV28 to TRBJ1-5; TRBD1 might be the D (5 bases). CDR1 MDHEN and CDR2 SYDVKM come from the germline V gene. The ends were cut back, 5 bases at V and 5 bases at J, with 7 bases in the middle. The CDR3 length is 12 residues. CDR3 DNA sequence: TGTGCCAGCAGTCTACAGGATCAGCCCCAGCATTTT. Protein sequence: CASSLQDQPQHF.

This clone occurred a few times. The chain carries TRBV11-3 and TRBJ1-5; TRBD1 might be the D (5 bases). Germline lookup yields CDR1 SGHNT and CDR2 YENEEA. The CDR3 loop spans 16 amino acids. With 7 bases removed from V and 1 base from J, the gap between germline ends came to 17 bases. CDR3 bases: TGTGCCAGCACCCATCCGGGGGTATCAAGCAATCAGCCCCAGCATTTT. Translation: CASTHPGVSSNQPQHF.

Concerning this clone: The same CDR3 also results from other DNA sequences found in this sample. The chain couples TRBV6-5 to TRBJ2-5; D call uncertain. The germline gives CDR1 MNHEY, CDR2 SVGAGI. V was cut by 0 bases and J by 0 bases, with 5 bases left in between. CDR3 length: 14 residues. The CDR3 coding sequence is TGTGCCAGCAGTTACTCCGGTTACCAAGAGACCCAGTACTTC. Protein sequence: CASSYSGYQETQYF.

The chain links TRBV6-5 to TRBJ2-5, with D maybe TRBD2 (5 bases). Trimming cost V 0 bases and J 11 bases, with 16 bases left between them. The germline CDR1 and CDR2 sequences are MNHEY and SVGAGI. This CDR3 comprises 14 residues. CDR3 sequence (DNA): TGTGCCAGCAGTTACTCGGCCACCTTCGGGGAGCAGTACTTC. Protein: CASSYSATFGEQYF.

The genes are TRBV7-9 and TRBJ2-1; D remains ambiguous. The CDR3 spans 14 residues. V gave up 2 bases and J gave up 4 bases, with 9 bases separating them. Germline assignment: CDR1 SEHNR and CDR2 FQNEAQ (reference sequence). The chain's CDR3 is CASSLLVFYNEQFF. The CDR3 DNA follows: TGTGCCAGCAGCTTATTAGTTTTTTACAATGAGCAGTTCTTC.

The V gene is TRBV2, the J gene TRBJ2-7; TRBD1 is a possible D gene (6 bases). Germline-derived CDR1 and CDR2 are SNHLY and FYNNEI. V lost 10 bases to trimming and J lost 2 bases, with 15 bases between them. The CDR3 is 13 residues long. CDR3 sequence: CAILTGRTYEQYF. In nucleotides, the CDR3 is TGTGCCATCTTAACAGGGAGAACCTACGAGCAGTACTTC. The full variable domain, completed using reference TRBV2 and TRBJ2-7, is EPEVTQTPSHQVTQMGQEVILRCVPISNHLYFYWYRQILGQKVEFLVSFYNNEISEKSEIFDDQFSVERPDGSNFTLKIRSTKLEDSAMYFCAILTGRTYEQYFGPGTRLTVT.

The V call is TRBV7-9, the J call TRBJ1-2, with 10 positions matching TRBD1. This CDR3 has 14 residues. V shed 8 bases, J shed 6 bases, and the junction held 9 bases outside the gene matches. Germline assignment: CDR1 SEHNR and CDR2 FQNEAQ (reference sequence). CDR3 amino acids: CASVTSGTGDGYTF. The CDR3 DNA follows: TGTGCCAGCGTAACGAGCGGGACAGGGGATGGCTACACCTTC.

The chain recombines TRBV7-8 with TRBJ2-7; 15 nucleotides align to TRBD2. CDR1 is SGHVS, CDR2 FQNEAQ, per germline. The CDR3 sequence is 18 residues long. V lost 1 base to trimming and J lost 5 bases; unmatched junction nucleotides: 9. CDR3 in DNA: TGTGCCAGCAGCTTAGGGACTAGCGGGAGGGCCTTCGACCACGAGCAGTACTTC. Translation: CASSLGTSGRAFDHEQYF.

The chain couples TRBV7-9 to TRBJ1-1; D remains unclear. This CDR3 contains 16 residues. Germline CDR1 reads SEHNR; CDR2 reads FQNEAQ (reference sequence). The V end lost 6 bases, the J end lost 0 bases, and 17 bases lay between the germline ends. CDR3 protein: CASRPNESRLNTEAFF. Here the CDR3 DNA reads TGTGCCAGCAGGCCGAACGAGAGCCGACTGAACACTGAAGCTTTCTTT.